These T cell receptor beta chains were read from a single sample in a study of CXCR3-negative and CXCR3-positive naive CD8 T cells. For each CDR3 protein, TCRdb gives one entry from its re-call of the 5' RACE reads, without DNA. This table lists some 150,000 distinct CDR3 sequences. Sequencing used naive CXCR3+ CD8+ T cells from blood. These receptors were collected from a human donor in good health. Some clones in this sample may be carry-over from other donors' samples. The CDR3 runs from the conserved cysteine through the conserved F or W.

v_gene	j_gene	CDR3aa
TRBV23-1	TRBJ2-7	CASSQSTETYEQYF
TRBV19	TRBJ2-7	CASSSVVDEQYF
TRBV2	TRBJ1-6	CASSSGQDYNSPLHF
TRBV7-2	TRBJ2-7	CASSLAWRNRPYEQYF
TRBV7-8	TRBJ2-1	CASSLGAPDNEQFF
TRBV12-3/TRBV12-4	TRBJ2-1	CASSLAGVNEQFF
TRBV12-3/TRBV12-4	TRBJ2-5	CASSFAEGETQYF
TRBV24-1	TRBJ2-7	CATSDLDRASGTYEQYF
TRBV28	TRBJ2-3	CASSFGEFGVDTQYF
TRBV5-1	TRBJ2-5	CASREVEQETQYF